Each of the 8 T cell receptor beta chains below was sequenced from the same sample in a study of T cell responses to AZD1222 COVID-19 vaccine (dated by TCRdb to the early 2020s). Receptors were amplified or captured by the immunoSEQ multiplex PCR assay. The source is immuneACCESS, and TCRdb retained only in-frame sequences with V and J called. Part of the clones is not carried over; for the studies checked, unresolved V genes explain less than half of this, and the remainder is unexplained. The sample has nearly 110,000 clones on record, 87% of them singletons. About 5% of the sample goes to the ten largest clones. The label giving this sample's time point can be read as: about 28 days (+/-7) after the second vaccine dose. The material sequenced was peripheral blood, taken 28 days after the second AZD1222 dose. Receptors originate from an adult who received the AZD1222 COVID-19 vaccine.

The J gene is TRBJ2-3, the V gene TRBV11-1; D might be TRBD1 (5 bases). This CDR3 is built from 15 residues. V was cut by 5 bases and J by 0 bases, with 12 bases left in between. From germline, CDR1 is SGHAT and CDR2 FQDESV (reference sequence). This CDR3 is CASSLNRISTDTQYF. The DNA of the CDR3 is TGTGCCAGCAGCCTAAACAGGATTAGCACAGATACGCAGTATTTT.

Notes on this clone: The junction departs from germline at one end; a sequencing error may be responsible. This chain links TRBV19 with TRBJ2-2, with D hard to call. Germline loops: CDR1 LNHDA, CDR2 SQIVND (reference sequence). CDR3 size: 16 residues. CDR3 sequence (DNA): TGTGCCAGTAGTACACTGAAACACTGGAACCCCGGGGAGCTGTTTTTT. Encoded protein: CASSTLKHWNPGELFF.

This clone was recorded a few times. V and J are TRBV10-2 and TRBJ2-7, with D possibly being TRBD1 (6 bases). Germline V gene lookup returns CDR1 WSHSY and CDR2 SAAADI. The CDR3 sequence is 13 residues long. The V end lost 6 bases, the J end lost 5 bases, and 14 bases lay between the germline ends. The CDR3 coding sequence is TGCGCCAGCAGCACCAGCGACAGGAACGAGCAGTACTTC. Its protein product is CASSTSDRNEQYF.

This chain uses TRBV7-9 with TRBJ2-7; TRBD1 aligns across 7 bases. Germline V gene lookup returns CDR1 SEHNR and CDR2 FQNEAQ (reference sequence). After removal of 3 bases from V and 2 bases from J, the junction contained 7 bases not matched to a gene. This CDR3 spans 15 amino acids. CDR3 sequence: CASSLTGLLTYEQYF. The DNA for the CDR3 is TGTGCCAGCAGCTTGACAGGGCTTCTCACCTACGAGCAGTACTTC. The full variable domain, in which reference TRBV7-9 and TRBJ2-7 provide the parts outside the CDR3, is DTGVSQNPRHKITKRGQNVTFRCDPISEHNRLYWYRQTLGQGPEFLTYFQNEAQLEKSRLLSDRFSAERPKGSFSTLEIQRTEQGDSAMYLCASSLTGLLTYEQYFGPGTRLTVT.

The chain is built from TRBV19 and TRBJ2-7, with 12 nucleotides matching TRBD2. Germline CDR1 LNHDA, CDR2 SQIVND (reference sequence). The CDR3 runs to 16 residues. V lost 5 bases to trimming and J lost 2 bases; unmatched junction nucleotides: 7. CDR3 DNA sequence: TGTGCCAGTAGTGAACTAGCGGGGGGTGACCCCTACGAGCAGTACTTC. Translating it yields CASSELAGGDPYEQYF. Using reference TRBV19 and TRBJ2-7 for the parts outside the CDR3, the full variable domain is DGGITQSPKYLFRKEGQNVTLSCEQNLNHDAMYWYRQDPGQGLRLIYYSQIVNDFQKGDIAEGYSVSREKKESFPLTVTSAQKNPTAFYLCASSELAGGDPYEQYFGPGTRLTVT.

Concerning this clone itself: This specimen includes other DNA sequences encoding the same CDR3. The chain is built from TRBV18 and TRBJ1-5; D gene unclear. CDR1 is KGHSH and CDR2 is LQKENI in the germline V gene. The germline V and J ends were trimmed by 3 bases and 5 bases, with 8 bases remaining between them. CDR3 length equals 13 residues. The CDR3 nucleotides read TGTGCCAGCTCACCGGGCCGAGATCAGCCCCAGCATTTT. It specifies CASSPGRDQPQHF.

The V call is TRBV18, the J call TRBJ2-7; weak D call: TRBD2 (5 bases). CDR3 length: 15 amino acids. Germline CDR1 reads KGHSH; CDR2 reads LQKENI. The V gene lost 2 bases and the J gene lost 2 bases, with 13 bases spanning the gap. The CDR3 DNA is TGTGCCAGCTCACCAGCTAATCGGGGTCCCTACGAGCAGTACTTC. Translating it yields CASSPANRGPYEQYF.

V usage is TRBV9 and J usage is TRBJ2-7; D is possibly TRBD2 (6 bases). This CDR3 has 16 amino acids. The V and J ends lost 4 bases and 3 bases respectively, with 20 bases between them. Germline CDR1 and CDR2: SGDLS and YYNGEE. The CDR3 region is CASSLNSGTGIYEQYF. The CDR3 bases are TGTGCCAGCAGCTTAAACTCCGGGACTGGGATCTACGAGCAGTACTTC.